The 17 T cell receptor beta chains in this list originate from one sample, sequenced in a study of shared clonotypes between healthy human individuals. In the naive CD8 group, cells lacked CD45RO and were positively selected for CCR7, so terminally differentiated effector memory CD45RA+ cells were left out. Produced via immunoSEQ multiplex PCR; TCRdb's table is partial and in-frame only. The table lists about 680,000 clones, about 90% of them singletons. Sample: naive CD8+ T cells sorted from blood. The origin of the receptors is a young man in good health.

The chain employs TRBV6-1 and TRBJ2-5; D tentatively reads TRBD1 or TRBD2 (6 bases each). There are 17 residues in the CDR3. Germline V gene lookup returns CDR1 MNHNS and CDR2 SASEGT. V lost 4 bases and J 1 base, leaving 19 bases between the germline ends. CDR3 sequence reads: CASSGSSLGGGQETQYF. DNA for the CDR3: TGTGCCAGCAGTGGATCGAGCCTCGGGGGCGGCCAAGAGACCCAGTACTTC.

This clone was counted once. CDR3 protein: CASTPWGGILEFF. The CDR3 bases are TGTGCCAGCACCCCATGGGGGGGGATCCTTGAGTTCTTC. The chain uses TRBV6-1 and TRBJ2-1; 7 bases fit TRBD2. CDR3 length: 13 residues. CDR1 and CDR2 from the germline V gene are MNHNS and SASEGT. The V and J ends lost 7 bases and 14 bases, in that order; junction bases with no gene match: 14.

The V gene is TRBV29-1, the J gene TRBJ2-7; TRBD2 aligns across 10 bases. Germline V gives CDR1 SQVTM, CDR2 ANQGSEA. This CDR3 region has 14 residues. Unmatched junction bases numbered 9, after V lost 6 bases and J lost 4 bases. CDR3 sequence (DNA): TGCAGCGTACATCTAGCGGGAGAGTGGTACGAGCAGTACTTC. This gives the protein CSVHLAGEWYEQYF.

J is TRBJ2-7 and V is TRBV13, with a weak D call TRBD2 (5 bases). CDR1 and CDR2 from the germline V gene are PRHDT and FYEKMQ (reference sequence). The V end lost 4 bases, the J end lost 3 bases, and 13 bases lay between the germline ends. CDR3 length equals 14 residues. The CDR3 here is CASSSRAEGYEQYF. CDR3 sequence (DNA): TGTGCCAGCAGCTCCCGGGCCGAGGGCTACGAGCAGTACTTC. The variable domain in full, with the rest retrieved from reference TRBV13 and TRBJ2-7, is AAGVIQSPRHLIKEKRETATLKCYPIPRHDTVYWYQQGPGQDPQFLISFYEKMQSDKGSIPDRFSAQQFSDYHSELNMSSLELGDSALYFCASSSRAEGYEQYFGPGTRLTVT.

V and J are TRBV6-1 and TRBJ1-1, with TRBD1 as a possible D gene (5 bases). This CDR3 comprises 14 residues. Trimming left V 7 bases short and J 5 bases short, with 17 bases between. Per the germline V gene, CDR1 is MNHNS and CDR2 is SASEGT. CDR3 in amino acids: CASIGVRAGTEAFF. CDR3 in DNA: TGTGCCAGCATTGGGGTCAGGGCGGGTACTGAAGCTTTCTTT.

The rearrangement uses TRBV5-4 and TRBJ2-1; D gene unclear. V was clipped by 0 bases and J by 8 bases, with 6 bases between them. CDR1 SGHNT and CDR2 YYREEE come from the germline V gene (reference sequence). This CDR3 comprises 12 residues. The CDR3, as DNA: TGTGCCAGCAGCTTGGGAACGCATGAGCAGTTCTTC. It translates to CASSLGTHEQFF.

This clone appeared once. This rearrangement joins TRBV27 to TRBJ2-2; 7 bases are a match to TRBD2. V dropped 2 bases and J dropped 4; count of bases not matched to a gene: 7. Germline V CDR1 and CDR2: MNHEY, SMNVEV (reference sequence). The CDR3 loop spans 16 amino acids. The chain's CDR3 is CASSLRPSGFTGELFF. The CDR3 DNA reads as TGTGCCAGCAGTTTAAGACCTAGCGGATTCACCGGGGAGCTGTTTTTT.

The CDR3 bases are TGTGCCAGCAGCTCAAGCGGGCTTTCCTACAATGAGCAGTTCTTC. Its translation: CASSSSGLSYNEQFF. V gene TRBV7-3 combines with J gene TRBJ2-1, with D perhaps matching TRBD2 (6 bases). There are 15 residues in the CDR3. Germline-derived CDR1 and CDR2 are SGHTA and FQGTGA. V lost 4 bases, J lost 1 base, and 11 bases lay in between.

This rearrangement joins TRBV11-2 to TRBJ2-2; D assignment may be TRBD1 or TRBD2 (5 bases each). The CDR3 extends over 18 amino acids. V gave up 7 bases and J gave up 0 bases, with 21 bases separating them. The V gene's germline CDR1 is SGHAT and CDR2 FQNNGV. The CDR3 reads CASKTPPGTMTNTGELFF. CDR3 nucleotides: TGTGCCAGCAAAACCCCCCCAGGGACCATGACGAACACCGGGGAGCTGTTTTTT.

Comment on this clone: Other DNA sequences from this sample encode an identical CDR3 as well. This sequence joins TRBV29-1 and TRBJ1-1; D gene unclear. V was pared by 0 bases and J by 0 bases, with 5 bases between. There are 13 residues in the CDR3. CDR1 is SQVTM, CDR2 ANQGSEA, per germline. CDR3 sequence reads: CSVEDGMNTEAFF. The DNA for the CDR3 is TGCAGCGTTGAAGATGGTATGAACACTGAAGCTTTCTTT.

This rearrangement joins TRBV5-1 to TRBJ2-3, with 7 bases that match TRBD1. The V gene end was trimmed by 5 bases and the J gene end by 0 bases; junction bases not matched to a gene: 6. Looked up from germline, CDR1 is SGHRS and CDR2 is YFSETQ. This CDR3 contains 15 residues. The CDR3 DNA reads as TGCGCCAGCAGATCGGGACAGTCTAGCACAGATACGCAGTATTTT. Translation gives CASRSGQSSTDTQYF.

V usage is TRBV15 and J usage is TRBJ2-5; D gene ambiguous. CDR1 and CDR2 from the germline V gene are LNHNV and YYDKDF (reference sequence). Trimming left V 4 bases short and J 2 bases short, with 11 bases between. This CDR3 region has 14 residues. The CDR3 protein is CATSNPFGQETQYF. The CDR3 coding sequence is TGTGCCACCAGCAACCCGTTCGGGCAAGAGACCCAGTACTTC. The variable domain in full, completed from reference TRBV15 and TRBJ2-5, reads DAMVIQNPRYQVTQFGKPVTLSCSQTLNHNVMYWYQQKSSQAPKLLFHYYDKDFNNEADTPDNFQSRRPNTSFCFLDIRSPGLGDTAMYLCATSNPFGQETQYFGPGTRLLVL.

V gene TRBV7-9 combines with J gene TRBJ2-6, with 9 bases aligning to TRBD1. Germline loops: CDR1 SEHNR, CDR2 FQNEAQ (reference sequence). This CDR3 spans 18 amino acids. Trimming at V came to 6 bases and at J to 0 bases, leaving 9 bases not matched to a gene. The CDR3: CASRNRDRVPSGANVLTF. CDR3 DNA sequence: TGTGCCAGCAGGAACAGGGACAGGGTCCCCTCTGGGGCCAACGTCCTGACTTTC.

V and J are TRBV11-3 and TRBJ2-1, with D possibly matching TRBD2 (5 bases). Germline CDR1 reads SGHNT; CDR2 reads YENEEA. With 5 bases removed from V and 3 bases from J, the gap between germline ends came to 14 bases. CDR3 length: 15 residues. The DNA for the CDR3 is TGTGCCAGCAGCAAAGACGGGGTAGGCTACAATGAGCAGTTCTTC. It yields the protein CASSKDGVGYNEQFF.

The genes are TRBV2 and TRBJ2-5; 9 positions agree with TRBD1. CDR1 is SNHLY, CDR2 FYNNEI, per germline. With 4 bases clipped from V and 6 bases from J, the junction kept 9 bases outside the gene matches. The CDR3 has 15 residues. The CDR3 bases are TGTGCCAGCAGTGCCCGGGACAGGGTGGTTAAGACCCAGTACTTC. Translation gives CASSARDRVVKTQYF.

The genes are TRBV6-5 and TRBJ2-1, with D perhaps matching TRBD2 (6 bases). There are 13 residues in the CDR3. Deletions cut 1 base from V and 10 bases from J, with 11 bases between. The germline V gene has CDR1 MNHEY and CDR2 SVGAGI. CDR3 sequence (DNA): TGTGCCAGCAGTTACTATCGGGAGCGAGAGCAGTTCTTC. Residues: CASSYYREREQFF.

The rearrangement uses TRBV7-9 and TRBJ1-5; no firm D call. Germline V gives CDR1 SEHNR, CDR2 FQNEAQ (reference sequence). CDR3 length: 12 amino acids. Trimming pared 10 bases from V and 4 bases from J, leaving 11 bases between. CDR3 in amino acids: CATTLANQPQHF. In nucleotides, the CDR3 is TGTGCCACAACTTTAGCGAATCAGCCCCAGCATTTT. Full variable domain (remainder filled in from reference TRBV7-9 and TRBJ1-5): DTGVSQNPRHKITKRGQNVTFRCDPISEHNRLYWYRQTLGQGPEFLTYFQNEAQLEKSRLLSDRFSAERPKGSFSTLEIQRTEQGDSAMYLCATTLANQPQHFGDGTRLSIL.